This T cell receptor beta chain is from a study of blood T cell repertoires in COVID-19. Study overall: Researchers got acute and convalescent COVID-19 samples from the United States, Italy and Spain. Sample material is recorded as cDNA or gDNA derived from T cells, B-cell-depleted T cells, or PBMCs.

Authors' processing steps: From reference gene primer amplification, estimates of nucleated cell counts were derived. Only in-frame clones appear in the TCRdb table, and some are missing; sequencing was by immunoSEQ multiplex PCR. V and J calls and clone size are those listed in that table; D and trimming were worked out from the DNA. The table includes about 260,000 clones, roughly 80% detected once. The CDR3 spans 15 residues. V was pared by 4 bases and J by 4 bases, with 2 bases of the junction left unmatched. Germline V CDR1 and CDR2: LGHDT, YNNKEL (reference sequence). The specimen was peripheral blood. The sequence derives from a man aged 55-75 years with acute or convalescent COVID-19. The chain recombines TRBV3-1 (or the pseudogene TRBV3-2) with TRBJ2-1, with 12 bases matching TRBD2. The CDR3 spells CASSPSGGGYNEQFF. CDR3 sequence (DNA): TGTGCCAGCAGCCCTAGCGGGGGGGGATACAATGAGCAGTTCTTC.